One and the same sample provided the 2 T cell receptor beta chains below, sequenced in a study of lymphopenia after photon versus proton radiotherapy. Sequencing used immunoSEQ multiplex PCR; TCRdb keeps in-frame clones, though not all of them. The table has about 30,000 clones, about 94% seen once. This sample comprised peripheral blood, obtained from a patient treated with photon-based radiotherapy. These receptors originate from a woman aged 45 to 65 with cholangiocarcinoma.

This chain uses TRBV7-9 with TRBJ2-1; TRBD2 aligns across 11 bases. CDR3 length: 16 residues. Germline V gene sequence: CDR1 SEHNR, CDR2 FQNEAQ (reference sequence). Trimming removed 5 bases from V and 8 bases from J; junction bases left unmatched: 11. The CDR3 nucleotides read TGTGCCAGCAGCGACAGACCTAGCGGGGGGTACGATGAGCAGTTCTTC. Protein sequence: CASSDRPSGGYDEQFF.

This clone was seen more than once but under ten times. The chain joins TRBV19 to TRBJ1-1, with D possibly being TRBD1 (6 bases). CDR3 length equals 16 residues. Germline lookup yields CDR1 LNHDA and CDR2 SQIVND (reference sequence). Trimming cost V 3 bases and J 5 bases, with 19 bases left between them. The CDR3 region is CASSMVGGSWGTEAFF. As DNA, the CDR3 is TGTGCCAGTAGTATGGTCGGGGGCTCATGGGGAACTGAAGCTTTCTTT.